This T cell receptor (beta chain) was identified during a study of blood T cell repertoires in COVID-19 (dated by TCRdb to 2020 to 2021). Some background on the complete study: Samples from collaborators originated in the United States, Italy and Spain and spanned both the acute and convalescent phases of COVID-19. The material from the prospective study consisted of cDNA or gDNA derived from T cells, B-cell-depleted T cells, or PBMCs. Deeply sampled blood TCRbeta repertoires from subjects exposed to, actively infected with, or recovered from COVID-19 were included in the dataset. The repertoires were made available in a free public database intended to serve as a resource for research on the immune response to SARS-CoV-2. The samples were drawn from two sources: the first 160 participants of the ongoing ImmuneRACE study, and 1,200 or so subjects contributed by 6 global collaborators. Nearly every sample came with metadata listing a de-identified subject ID, COVID-19 status, age in years and sex. HLA class I and class II types, where available, came from metadata supplied by the sample provider rather than from assay-based typing.

The paper as a whole reports these results and caveats: The quantity of clinical and demographic metadata differed by source and by participant and was supplied without curation.

V is pruned by 1 base and J by 2 bases, leaving 1 base of the junction without a gene match. From the germline V gene, CDR1 is SGHRS and CDR2 is YFSETQ. From the cysteine through the phenylalanine, the CDR3 covers 15 amino acids. CDR3 DNA is the only sequence kept; it has 45 bases, read in frame from the first base. The immunoSEQ Assay, a bias-controlled multiplex PCR, was used to amplify TCRbeta CDR3 regions from genomic DNA. As for the original processing: The number of nucleated cells in each sample was estimated by amplification of reference gene primers within the assay. Sequence reads were collapsed and filtered to measure the absolute abundance of every unique TCRbeta CDR3 rearrangement. Productive Simpson clonality was computed per sample as the square root of Simpson's diversity index over productive rearrangements. In TCRdb, the immuneACCESS table is reduced to in-frame sequences with V and J assigned. These tables do not hold every clone; where another copy was compared, an unresolved V gene accounts for under half, and the others remain unexplained. The V and J calls and clone size come from that table; D and trimming were worked out from the DNA. The sample table records approximately 290,000 clones; about 80% of these occur just once. Less than 20% of the sample belongs to the ten largest clones.

On this clone itself: Its antigen remains undetermined. No per-base quality is available; no much larger clone lies one base away.

One collaborating source in Seattle enrolled patients while the patients were actively infected and followed the patients over time throughout the course of disease. Collaborating institutions collected whole blood in K2EDTA tubes following their own protocols. Collaborator samples were shipped for TCRbeta analysis as frozen whole blood, isolated PBMCs, or DNA extracted from either sample type. Sequenced material: peripheral blood. The rearranged chain carries TRBV5-1 and TRBJ2-3; TRBD2 lines up with 10 middle nucleotides. This sequence was found in an older person with COVID-19, enrolled during active disease. The base sequence is TGCGCCAGCAGCTTGACTAGCGGGGTCACAGATACGCAGTATTTT. Translated, this is CASSLTSGVTDTQYF.